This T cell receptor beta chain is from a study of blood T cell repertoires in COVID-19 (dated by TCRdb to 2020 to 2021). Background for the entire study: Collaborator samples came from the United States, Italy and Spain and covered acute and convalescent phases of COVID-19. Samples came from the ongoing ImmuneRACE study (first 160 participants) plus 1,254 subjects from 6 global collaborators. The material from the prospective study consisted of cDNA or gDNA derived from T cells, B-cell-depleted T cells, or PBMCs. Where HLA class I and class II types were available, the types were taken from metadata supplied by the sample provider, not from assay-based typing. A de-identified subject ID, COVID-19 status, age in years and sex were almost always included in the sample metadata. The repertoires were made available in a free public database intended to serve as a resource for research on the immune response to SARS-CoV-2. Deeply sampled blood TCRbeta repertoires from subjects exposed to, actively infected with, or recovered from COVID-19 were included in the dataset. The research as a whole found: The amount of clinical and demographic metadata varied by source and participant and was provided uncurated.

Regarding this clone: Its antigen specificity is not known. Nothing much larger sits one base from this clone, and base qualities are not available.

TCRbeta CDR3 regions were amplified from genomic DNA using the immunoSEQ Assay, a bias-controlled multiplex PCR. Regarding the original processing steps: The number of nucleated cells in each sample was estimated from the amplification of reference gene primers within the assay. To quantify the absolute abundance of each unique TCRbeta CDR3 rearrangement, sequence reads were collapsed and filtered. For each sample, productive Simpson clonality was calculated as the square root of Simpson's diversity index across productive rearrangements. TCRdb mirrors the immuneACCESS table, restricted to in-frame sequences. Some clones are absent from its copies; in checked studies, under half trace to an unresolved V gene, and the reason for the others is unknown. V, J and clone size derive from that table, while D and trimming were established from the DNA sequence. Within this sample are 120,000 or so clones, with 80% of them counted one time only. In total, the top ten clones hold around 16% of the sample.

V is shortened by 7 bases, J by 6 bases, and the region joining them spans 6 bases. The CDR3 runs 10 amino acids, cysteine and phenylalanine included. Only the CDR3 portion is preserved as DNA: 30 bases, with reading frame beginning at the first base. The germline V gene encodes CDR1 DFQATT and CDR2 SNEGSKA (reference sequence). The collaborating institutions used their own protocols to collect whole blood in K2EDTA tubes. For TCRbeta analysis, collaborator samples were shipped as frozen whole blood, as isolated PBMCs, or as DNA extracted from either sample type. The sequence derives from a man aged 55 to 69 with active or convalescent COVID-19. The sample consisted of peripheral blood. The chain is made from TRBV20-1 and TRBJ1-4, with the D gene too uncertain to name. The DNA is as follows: TGCAGTGTGGCAGATGAAAAACTGTTTTTT. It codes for CSVADEKLFF.